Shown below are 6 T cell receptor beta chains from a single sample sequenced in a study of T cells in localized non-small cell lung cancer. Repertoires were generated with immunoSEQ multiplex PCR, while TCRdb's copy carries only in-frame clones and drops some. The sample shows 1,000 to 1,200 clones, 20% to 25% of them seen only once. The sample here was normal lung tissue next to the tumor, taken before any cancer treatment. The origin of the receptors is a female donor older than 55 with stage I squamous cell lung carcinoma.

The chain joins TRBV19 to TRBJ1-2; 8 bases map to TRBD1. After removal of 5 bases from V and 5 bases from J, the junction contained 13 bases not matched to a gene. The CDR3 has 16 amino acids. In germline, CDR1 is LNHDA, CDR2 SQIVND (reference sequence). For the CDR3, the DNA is TGTGCCAGTAGTTCGGACAGGGCCGATAGTGTATATGGCTACACCTTC. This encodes CASSSDRADSVYGYTF.

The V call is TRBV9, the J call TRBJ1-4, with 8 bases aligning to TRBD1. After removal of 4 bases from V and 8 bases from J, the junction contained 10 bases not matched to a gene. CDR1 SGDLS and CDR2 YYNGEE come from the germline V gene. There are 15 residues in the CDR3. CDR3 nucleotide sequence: TGTGCCAGCAGCAAAATGGCGGGACAGGCGGAAAAACTGTTTTTT. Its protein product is CASSKMAGQAEKLFF.

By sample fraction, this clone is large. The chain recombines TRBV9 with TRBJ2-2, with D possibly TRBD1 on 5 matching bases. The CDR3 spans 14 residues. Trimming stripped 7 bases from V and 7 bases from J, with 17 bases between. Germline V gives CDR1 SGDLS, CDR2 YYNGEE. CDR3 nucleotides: TGTGCCAGCGGATCAACAGGATTCAGCGGGGAGCTGTTTTTT. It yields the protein CASGSTGFSGELFF.

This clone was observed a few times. The chain's CDR3 is CASSLGGAVAPYEQYF. The CDR3 DNA reads TGTGCCAGCAGCTTAGGTGGTGCAGTAGCTCCCTACGAGCAGTACTTC. V gene TRBV11-3 combines with J gene TRBJ2-7; no clear D gene. V lost 1 base to trimming and J lost 2 bases, with 15 bases between them. This CDR3 region has 16 residues. Germline V lookup: CDR1 SGHNT, CDR2 YENEEA.

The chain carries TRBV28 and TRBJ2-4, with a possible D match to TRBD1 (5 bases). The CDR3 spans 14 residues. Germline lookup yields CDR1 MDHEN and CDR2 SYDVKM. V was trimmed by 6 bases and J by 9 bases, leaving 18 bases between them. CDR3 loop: CASSPPRDGAIQYF. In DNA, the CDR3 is TGTGCCAGCAGCCCCCCCAGGGATGGGGCCATTCAGTACTTC.

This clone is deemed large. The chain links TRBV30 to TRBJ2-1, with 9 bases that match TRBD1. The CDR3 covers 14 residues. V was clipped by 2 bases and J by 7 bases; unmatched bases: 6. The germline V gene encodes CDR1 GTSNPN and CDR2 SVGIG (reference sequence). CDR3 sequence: CAWSQLGTGNEQFF. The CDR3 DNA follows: TGTGCCTGGAGTCAGCTAGGGACAGGGAATGAGCAGTTCTTC.